What follows are 4 T cell receptor beta chains derived from one specimen sequenced in a study of OX40 agonist ivuxolimab in advanced cancers. Sequencing used immunoSEQ multiplex PCR; TCRdb keeps in-frame clones, though not all of them. Of roughly 35,000 clones listed, over 75% are singletons. Source: CD4+ or CD8+ T cells sorted from blood, taken in a trial of the OX40 agonist ivuxolimab. These receptors all stem from an adult with an advanced solid tumor such as melanoma, head and neck, liver or kidney cancer.

This clone came up a few times. The chain links TRBV14 to TRBJ1-1; a weak D match, TRBD1 (6 bases). From germline, CDR1 is SGHDN and CDR2 FVKESK. The CDR3 runs 16 residues. Trimming cost V 2 bases and J 1 base, with 14 bases left between them. The CDR3: CASSQRPGAGNTEAFF. In DNA, the CDR3 is TGTGCCAGCAGCCAACGGCCAGGGGCAGGGAACACTGAAGCTTTCTTT.

The rearrangement links TRBV7-3 to TRBJ2-3, with D hard to call. Trimming pared 3 bases from V and 0 bases from J, leaving 7 bases between. The CDR3 sequence is 14 residues long. Germline V gene data show CDR1 as SGHTA and CDR2 as FQGTGA. The CDR3 loop is CASSFYGSTDTQYF. In DNA, the CDR3 is TGTGCCAGCAGCTTTTATGGCAGCACAGATACGCAGTATTTT.

This clone has only a few counts. This chain links TRBV10-3 with TRBJ1-2, with no clear D. Trimming pared 3 bases from V and 6 bases from J, leaving 14 bases between. The CDR3 consists of 14 residues. Germline V gene sequence: CDR1 ENHRY, CDR2 SYGVKD. The CDR3 coding sequence is TGTGCCATCAGTGAATTAGGCGGCAATAATGGCTACACCTTC. Protein sequence: CAISELGGNNGYTF.

The chain recombines TRBV5-5 with TRBJ1-3; D unclear. With 1 base removed from V and 0 bases from J, the gap between germline ends came to 5 bases. CDR1 and CDR2 from the germline V gene are SGHKS and YYEKEE (reference sequence). The CDR3 is 14 residues long. The CDR3, as DNA: TGTGCCAGCAGCTTGAACCCCTCTGGAAACACCATATATTTT. Translation gives CASSLNPSGNTIYF.